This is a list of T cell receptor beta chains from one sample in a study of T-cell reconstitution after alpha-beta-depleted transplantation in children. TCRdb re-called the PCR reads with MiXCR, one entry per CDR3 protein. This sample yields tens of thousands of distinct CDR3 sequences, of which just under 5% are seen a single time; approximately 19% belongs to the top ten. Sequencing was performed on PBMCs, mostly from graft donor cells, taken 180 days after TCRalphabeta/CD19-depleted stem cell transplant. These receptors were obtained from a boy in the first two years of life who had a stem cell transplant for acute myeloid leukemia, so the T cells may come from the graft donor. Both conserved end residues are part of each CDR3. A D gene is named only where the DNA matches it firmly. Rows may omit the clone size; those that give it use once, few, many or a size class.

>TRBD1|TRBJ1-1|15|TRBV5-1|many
TGCGCCAGCAGCTTTCCGGACAGGGTGAACACTGAAGCTTTCTTT
CASSFPDRVNTEAFF
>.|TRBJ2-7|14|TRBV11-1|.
TGTGCCAGCGGCCCCCCGCTACACTCCTGCGAGCAGTACTTC
CASGPPLHSCEQYF
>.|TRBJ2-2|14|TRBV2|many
TGTGCCAGCGGGAGGACACCGAACACCGGGGAGCTGTTTTTT
CASGRTPNTGELFF
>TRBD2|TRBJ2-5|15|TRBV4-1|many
TGCGCCAGCAGCCAGGTGACTAGCGGACAAGAGACCCAGTACTTC
CASSQVTSGQETQYF
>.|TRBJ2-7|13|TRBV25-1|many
TGTGCCAGCAAGAGGGGGATAGACTACGAGCAGTACTTC
CASKRGIDYEQYF
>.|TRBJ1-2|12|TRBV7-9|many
TGTGCCAGCAGCCAGGGTCTCGATGGCTACACCTTC
CASSQGLDGYTF
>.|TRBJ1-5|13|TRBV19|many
TGTGCCAGTAGTATAAGGTTCAATCAGCCCCAGCATTTT
CASSIRFNQPQHF
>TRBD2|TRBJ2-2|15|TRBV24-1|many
TGTGCCACCAGTGAAGCGGGACTAGCTCGGGGGGAGCTGTTTTTT
CATSEAGLARGELFF
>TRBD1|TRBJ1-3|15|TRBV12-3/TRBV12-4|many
TGTGCCAGCAACCCGACAGGGCCGGACGGAAACACCATATATTTT
CASNPTGPDGNTIYF
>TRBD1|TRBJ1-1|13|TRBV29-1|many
TGCAGCGTTGAAAGGGGGCATGACACTGAAGCTTTCTTT
CSVERGHDTEAFF
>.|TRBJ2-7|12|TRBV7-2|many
TGTGCCAGCAGCATCAACAGTTACGAGCAGTACTTC
CASSINSYEQYF
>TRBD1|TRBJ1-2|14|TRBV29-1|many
TGCAGCGTTCCCGGGACAGGGGTGGCCTATGGCTACACCTTC
CSVPGTGVAYGYTF
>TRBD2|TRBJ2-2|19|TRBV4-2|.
TGTGCCAGCAGCCCCGGGCTACTGGGGGGGACCGCGAACACCGGGGAGCTGTTTTTT
CASSPGLLGGTANTGELFF
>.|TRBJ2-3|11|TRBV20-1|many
TGCAGTGCTAGCCAAAGAGGGACGCAGTATTTT
CSASQRGTQYF
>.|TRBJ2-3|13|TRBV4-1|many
TGCGCCAGCGGTCCGGGGGTCGCAGATACGCAGTATTTT
CASGPGVADTQYF
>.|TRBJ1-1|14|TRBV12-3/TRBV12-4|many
TGTGCCAGCAGAGCCGACAGGATAAACACTGAAGCTTTCTTT
CASRADRINTEAFF
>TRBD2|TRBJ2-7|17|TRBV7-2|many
TGTGCCAGCAGCTTGGGTAGTCGGGGGGGGAGTTCCTACGAGCAGTACTTC
CASSLGSRGGSSYEQYF
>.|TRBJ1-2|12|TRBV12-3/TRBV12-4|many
TGTGCCAGCAGTTCGACGGCTTATGGCTACACCTTC
CASSSTAYGYTF
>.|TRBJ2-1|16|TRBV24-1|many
TGTGCCACCAGTGATTCCCGGGGAGTCAACTACAATGAGCAGTTCTTC
CATSDSRGVNYNEQFF
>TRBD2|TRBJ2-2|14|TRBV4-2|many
TGTGCCAGCAGCCCGGGGGGGACCACCGGGGAGCTGTTTTTT
CASSPGGTTGELFF
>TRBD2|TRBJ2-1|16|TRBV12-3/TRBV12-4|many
TGTGCCAGCGCCCCGGGAAGGGCTAGCGGGGCAATTGAGCAGTTCTTC
CASAPGRASGAIEQFF
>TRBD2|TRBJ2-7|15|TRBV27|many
TGTGCCAGCAGTTTGGGAGGGTCCTCGTCCTACGAGCAGTACTTC
CASSLGGSSSYEQYF
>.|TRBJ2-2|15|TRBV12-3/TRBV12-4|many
TGTGCCAGCTTTTTAGGGGCGTCGAACACCGGGGAGCTGTTTTTT
CASFLGASNTGELFF
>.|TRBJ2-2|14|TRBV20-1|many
TGCAGTGCTAGCCCGAGACGTTGGACCGGGGAGCTGTTTTTT
CSASPRRWTGELFF
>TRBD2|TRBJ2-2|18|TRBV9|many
TGTGCCAGCAGCGTAGAGCCCCTCGGGGGGGCCCACACCGGGGAGCTGTTTTTT
CASSVEPLGGAHTGELFF
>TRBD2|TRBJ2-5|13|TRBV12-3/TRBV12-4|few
TGTGCCAGCAGTTTTCGGGGGGGGGGGACCCAGTACTTC
CASSFRGGGTQYF
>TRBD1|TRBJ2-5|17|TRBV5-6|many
TGTGCCAGCAGCGCCCGGGACAGGGGATTTACAGGGGAGACCCAGTACTTC
CASSARDRGFTGETQYF
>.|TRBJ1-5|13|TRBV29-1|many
TGCAGCGTTGCCCTAGAAGGCGATCAGCCCCAGCATTTT
CSVALEGDQPQHF
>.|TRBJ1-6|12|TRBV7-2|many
TGTGCCAGCAGCCCCGCCTATTCACCCCTCCACTTT
CASSPAYSPLHF
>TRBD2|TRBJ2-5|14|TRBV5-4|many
TGTGCCAGCAGCTTCGGACTAGCGGGGGAGACCCAGTACTTC
CASSFGLAGETQYF
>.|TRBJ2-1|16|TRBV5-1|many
TGCGCCAGCAGCTGGAAGAGGGGTGCTACCTACAATGAGCAGTTCTTC
CASSWKRGATYNEQFF
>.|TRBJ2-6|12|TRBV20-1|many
TGCAGTGTAGCAACTGGGGCCAACGTCCTGACTTTC
CSVATGANVLTF
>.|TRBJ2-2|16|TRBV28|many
TGTGCCAGCAGTCTCGCAGGTCTGGCGAACACCGGGGAGCTGTTTTTT
CASSLAGLANTGELFF
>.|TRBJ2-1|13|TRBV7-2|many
TGTGCCAGCAGCCCCCCTTGGGGTTATGGGCAGTTCTTC
CASSPPWGYGQFF
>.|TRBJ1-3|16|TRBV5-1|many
TGCGCCAGCAGCAGACCTGACGGGGTCTCTGGAAACACCATATATTTT
CASSRPDGVSGNTIYF
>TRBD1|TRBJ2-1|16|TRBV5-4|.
TGTGCCAGCAGCATTTCCCTGGGGACAGGGGACAATGAGCAGTTCTTC
CASSISLGTGDNEQFF
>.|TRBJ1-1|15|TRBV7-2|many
TGTGCCAGCAGCTTAGGTGGCAGGGCCCTATGGGGAGCTTTCTTT
CASSLGGRALWGAFF
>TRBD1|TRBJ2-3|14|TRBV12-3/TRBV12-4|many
TGTGCCAGCAGTCGGACAGGGGGCACAGATACGCAGTATTTT
CASSRTGGTDTQYF
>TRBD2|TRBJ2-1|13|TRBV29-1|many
TGCAGCGTCACCGGGGGGGCGGGTAATGAGCAGTTCTTC
CSVTGGAGNEQFF
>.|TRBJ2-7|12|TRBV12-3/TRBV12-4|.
TGTGCCAGCAGCAGGGGGGCCTACGAGCAGTACTTC
CASSRGAYEQYF
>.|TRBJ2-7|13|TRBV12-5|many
TGTGCTAGTGGTTTTCCGAGGGGCTACGAGCAGTACTTC
CASGFPRGYEQYF
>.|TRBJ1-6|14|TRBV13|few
TGTGCCAGCAGCCAGGAGGGTCTGGATTCACCCCTCCACTTT
CASSQEGLDSPLHF
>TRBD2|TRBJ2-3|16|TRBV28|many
TGTGCCAGCAGTTTCAACGGGGGGGCTAGCACAGATACGCAGTATTTT
CASSFNGGASTDTQYF
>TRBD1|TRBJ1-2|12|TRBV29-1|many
TGCAGCGCCGCCGGGACAGAAAGGGGCTACACCTTC
CSAAGTERGYTF
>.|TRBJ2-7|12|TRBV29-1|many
TGCAGCGTCATAGGACAGACCTACGAGCAGTACTTC
CSVIGQTYEQYF
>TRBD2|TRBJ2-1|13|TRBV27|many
TGTGCCAGCAGTTTAGAGTCGGGGGGTGAGCAGTTCTTC
CASSLESGGEQFF
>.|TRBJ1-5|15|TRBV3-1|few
TGTGCCAGCAGCCAAGGAGCGGTAATCAATCAGCCCCAGCATTTT
CASSQGAVINQPQHF
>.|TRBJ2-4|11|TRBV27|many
TGTGCCAGCAGTTATCGGAACATTCAGTACTTC
CASSYRNIQYF
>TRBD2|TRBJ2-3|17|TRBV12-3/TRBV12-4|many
TGTGCCAGCAGTTTACCCCAGCTAGCGGGACGCGCAGATACGCAGTATTTT
CASSLPQLAGRADTQYF
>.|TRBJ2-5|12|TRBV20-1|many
TGCAGTGCTAGAGAACCCAAGGGGACCCAGTACTTC
CSAREPKGTQYF
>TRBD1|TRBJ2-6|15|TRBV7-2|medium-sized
TGTGCCAGCAGTACAGGGGGCGCTGGGGCCAACGTCCTGACTTTC
CASSTGGAGANVLTF
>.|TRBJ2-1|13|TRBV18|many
TGTGCCAGCTCACTCAACAGAAACAATGAGCAGTTCTTC
CASSLNRNNEQFF